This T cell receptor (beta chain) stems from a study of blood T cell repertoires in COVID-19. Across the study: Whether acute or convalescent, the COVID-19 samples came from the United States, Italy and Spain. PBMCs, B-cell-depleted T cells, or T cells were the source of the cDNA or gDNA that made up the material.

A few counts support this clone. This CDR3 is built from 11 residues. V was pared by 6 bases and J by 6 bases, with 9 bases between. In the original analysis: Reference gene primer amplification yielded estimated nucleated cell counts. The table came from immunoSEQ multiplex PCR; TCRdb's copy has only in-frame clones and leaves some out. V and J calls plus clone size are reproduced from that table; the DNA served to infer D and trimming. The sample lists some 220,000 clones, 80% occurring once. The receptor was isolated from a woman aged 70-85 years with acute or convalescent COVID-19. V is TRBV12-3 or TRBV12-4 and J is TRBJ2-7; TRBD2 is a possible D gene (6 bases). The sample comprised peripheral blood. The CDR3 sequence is CASSQGGEQYF. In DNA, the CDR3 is TGTGCCAGCAGCCAGGGAGGCGAGCAGTACTTC.